What follows describes a single TCR beta chain. The target antigen is unknown. The sample comes from a study of T cells in localized non-small cell lung cancer. Whole-study results and caveats: Median roughly 57 top-100 tumor clones were shared with paired adjacent lung. Greater T cell density in blood accompanied longer overall survival. The study found T cell clonality highest in uninvolved adjacent lung, above tumor.

The V segment lost 4 bases and the J segment 10 bases; nucleotides outside the gene matches: 8. Germline CDR1 reads SGHRS; CDR2 reads YFSETQ. The CDR3 contains 15 residues. Produced via immunoSEQ multiplex PCR; TCRdb's table is partial and in-frame only. In the table there are roughly 40,000 clones, 81% of which are singletons. The V gene is TRBV5-1, the J gene TRBJ1-6; 10 bases align to TRBD1. Material: peripheral blood mononuclear cells, obtained before any cancer treatment. The sequence came from a male donor at least 60 years old with stage II lung adenocarcinoma. The DNA of the CDR3 is TGCGCCAGCAGCCTCTCCGGGACAGGGGACTCACCCCTCCACTTT. It translates to CASSLSGTGDSPLHF.